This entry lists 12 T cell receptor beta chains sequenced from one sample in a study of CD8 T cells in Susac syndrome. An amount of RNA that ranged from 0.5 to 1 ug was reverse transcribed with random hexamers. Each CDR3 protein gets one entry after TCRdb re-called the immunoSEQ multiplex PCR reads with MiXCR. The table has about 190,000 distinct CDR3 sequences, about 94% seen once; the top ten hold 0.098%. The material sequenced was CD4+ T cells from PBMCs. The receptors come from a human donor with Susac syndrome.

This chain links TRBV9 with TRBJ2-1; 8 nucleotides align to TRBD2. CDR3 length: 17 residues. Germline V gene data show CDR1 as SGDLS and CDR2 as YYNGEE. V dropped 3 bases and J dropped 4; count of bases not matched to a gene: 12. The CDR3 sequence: CASSADTGGLSYNEQFF. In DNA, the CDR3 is TGTGCCAGCAGCGCCGACACGGGGGGGCTTTCTTACAATGAGCAGTTCTTC. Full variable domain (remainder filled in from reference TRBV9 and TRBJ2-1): DSGVTQTPKHLITATGQRVTLRCSPRSGDLSVYWYQQSLDQGLQFLIQYYNGEERAKGNILERFSAQQFPDLHSELNLSSLELGDSALYFCASSADTGGLSYNEQFFGPGTRLTVL.

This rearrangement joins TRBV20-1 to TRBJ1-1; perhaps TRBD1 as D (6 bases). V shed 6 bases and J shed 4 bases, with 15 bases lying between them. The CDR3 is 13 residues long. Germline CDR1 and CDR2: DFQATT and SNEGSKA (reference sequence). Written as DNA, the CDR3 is TGCAGTGCAAAGATACAGGGTCCCACTGAAGCTTTCTTT. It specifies CSAKIQGPTEAFF.

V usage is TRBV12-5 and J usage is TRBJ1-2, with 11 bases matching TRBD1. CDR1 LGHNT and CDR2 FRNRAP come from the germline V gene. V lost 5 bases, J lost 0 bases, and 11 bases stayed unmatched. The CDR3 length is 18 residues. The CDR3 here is CASGLPGTGGASNYGYTF. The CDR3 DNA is TGTGCTAGTGGTCTCCCCGGGACAGGGGGTGCCTCTAACTATGGCTACACCTTC.

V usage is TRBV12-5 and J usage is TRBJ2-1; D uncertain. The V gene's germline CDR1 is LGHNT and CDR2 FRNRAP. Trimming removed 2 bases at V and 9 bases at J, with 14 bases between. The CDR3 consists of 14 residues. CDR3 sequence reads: CASGLPPTGTEQFF. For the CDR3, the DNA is TGTGCTAGTGGTTTGCCTCCTACCGGCACTGAGCAGTTCTTC.

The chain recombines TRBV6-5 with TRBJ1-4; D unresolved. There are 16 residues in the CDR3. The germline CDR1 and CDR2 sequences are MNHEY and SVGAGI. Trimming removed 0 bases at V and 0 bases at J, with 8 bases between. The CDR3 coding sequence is TGTGCCAGCAGTTACTCGACGGCGGCAACTAATGAAAAACTGTTTTTT. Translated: CASSYSTAATNEKLFF.

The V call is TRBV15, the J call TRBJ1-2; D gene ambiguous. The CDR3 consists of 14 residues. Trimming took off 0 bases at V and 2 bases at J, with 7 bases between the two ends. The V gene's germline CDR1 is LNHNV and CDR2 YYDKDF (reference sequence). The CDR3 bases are TGTGCCACCAGCAGAGAAAGGACGAACTATGGCTACACCTTC. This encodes CATSRERTNYGYTF. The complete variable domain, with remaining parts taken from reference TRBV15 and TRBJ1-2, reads DAMVIQNPRYQVTQFGKPVTLSCSQTLNHNVMYWYQQKSSQAPKLLFHYYDKDFNNEADTPDNFQSRRPNTSFCFLDIRSPGLGDTAMYLCATSRERTNYGYTFGSGTRLTVV.

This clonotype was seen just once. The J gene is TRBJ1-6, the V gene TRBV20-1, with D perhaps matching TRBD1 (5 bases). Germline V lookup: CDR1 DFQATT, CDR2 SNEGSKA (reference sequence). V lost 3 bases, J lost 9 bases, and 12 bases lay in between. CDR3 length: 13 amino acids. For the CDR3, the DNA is TGCAGTGCTAGGGGTCAGGGCAGTTCACCCCTCCACTTT. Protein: CSARGQGSSPLHF.

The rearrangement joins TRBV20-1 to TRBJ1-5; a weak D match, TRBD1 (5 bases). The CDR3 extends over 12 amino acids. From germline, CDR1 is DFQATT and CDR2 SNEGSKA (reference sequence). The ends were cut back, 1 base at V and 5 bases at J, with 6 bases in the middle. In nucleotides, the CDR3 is TGCAGTGCTAGAGTGGGGGATCAGCCCCAGCATTTT. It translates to CSARVGDQPQHF.

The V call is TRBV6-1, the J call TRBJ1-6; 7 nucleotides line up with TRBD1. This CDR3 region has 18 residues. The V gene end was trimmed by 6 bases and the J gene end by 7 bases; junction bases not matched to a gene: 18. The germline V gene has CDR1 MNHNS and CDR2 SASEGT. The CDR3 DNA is TGTGCCAGCAGCCGGGTCAGTGACAGGGATCAGCCCAATTCACCCCTCCACTTT. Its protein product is CASSRVSDRDQPNSPLHF.

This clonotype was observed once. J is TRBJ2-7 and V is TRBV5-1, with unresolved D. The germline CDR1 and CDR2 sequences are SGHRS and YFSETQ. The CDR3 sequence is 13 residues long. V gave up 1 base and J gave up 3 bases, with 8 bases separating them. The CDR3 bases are TGCGCCAGCAGCTTGTCGACTCTCTACGAGCAGTACTTC. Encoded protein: CASSLSTLYEQYF.

CDR3 loop: CSVDGTGATDTQYF. DNA for the CDR3: TGCAGCGTTGACGGGACAGGAGCCACAGATACGCAGTATTTT. The chain employs TRBV29-1 and TRBJ2-3; 8 bases are shared with TRBD1. CDR1 and CDR2 from the germline V gene are SQVTM and ANQGSEA. The CDR3 contains 14 residues. V was clipped by 3 bases and J by 2 bases; unmatched bases: 4.

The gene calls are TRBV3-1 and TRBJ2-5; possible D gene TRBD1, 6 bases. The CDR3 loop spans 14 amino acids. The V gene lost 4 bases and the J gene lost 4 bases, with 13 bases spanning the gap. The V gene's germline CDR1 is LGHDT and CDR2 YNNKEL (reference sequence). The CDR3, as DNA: TGTGCCAGCAGCCTACAGACAGGTGGAGAGACCCAGTACTTC. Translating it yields CASSLQTGGETQYF.